This T cell receptor (beta chain) was captured in a study of T cells after yellow fever vaccination. Each CDR3 protein is one row after TCRdb ran MiXCR on the 5' RACE reads. The sample records 60,000 to 85,000 distinct CDR3 sequences, over 6% being singletons. This clonotype showed up many times. Germline V gene lookup returns CDR1 SGHAT and CDR2 FQNNGV. The CDR3 runs 14 residues. Trimming took 5 bases from V and 3 from J, leaving 14 bases between them. Source: CD8+ T cells sorted from PBMCs, taken more than 35 days after the first yellow fever vaccination. The chain uses TRBV11-2 and TRBJ2-7; the D gene is possibly TRBD2 (6 bases). The sequence was obtained from a man aged 18 to 35 who received the YFV17D yellow fever vaccine. As DNA, the CDR3 is TGTGCCAGCAGCCAGGAGGGAGTAGGCTACGAGCAGTACTTC. Its protein product is CASSQEGVGYEQYF.